The present T cell receptor (beta chain) was sequenced within a study of blood T cell repertoires in COVID-19. The CDR3 spans 13 residues. Germline CDR1 is KGHSH and CDR2 is LQKENI. V lost 3 bases and J 7 bases, leaving 9 bases between the germline ends. Some clones are missing from TCRdb's copy, which holds only in-frame ones; the method was immunoSEQ multiplex PCR. Among about 220,000 clones listed, more than 65% were seen once. The sequence was collected from a woman aged 55 to 70 with acute or convalescent COVID-19. The V and J genes are TRBV18 and TRBJ1-4, with TRBD1 as a possible D gene (5 bases). The sequenced sample was peripheral blood. The DNA of the CDR3 is TGTGCCAGCTCACCCTTGGACACTGAAAAACTGTTTTTT. It encodes CASSPLDTEKLFF.